This T cell receptor beta chain was observed in a study of control samples from healthy donors and cancer patients. In its sample, this clone was seen once. TCRdb's table, derived via immunoSEQ multiplex PCR, lists solely in-frame clones and lacks some. The sample records fewer than 200,000 clones, over 85% being singletons. In germline, CDR1 is SEHNR, CDR2 FQNEAQ (reference sequence). This CDR3 is 14 amino acids long. V was clipped by 0 bases and J by 4 bases, with 7 bases between them. The chain links TRBV7-9 to TRBJ1-5; no definite D call. What was sequenced was blood. The clonotype comes from a man aged 25-45 years in good health. The CDR3, as DNA: TGTGCCAGCAGCTTAGCGGCAGGTAATCAGCCCCAGCATTTT. It encodes CASSLAAGNQPQHF.